This TCR beta chain was recovered during a study of cytomegalovirus exposure and HLA in healthy donors. Whole-study findings and limits: Common viral pathogens (according to a later analysis) appeared linked to several of the most significant clusters. Earlier results showed most TCR beta V segments being productive about 87% or about 30% of the time. Follow-up analysis later connected one missense variant in DCLRE1C with trimming of TCR beta V- and J-genes.

With 60 Vbeta and 13 Jbeta primers, the PCR was carried out. Clones were sequenced by immunoSEQ multiplex PCR, and TCRdb holds only the in-frame ones, with some missing. The profile shows about 96,000 clones, around 79% of them singletons. A word on this clone: Its antigen is as yet unknown. An end of the junction does not agree with germline; a read error may underlie this.

This CDR3 contains 16 residues. Germline CDR1 LNHNV, CDR2 YYDKDF (reference sequence). Sequences were obtained from PBMCs. The sequence derives from a woman aged 70 to 79 in good health and CMV-seropositive. The chain carries TRBV15 and TRBJ2-5; possibly TRBD2 for D (5 bases). The CDR3 loop is CATSNLGSADQETQYF. In DNA form, the CDR3 reads TGTGCCACCAGCAATCTGGGATCAGCGGACCAAGAGACTCAGTACTTC.